Below are 13 T cell receptor beta chains sequenced from a single sample in a study of regulatory T cells in long-lasting Graves disease. Regarding time point: newly diagnosed GD, antithyroid drugs for less than 3 months. Researchers made the TCR library from RNA that was extracted from PBMCs. Libraries of TCR beta came from iRepertoire HTBI primers plus Arm-PCR of CDR3 regions. TCRdb processed the multiplex PCR reads anew with MiXCR; each CDR3 protein has one entry. The sample records more than 450,000 distinct CDR3 sequences, 9.5% to 15% being singletons. The same sample was also studied in work on T cells in Graves' hyperthyroidism and ophthalmopathy.

This specimen consisted of peripheral blood mononuclear cells (PBMCs), obtained at new diagnosis, from a patient treated with antithyroid drugs. The receptors here all came from a woman aged 25 to 45 with Graves disease.

This clonotype was observed at least ten times. The chain has TRBV7-2 and TRBJ2-2, with D tentatively TRBD1 (5 bases). Germline V lookup: CDR1 SGHTA, CDR2 FQGNSA. The CDR3 extends over 15 amino acids. The V gene lost 8 bases and the J gene lost 4 bases, with 17 bases spanning the gap. In nucleotides, the CDR3 is TGTGCCAGCGGGTATTCCCGTCAGGGCACCGGGGAGCTGTTTTTT. This gives the protein CASGYSRQGTGELFF. Full variable domain (rest looked up from reference TRBV7-2 and TRBJ2-2): GAGVSQSPSNKVTEKGKDVELRCDPISGHTALYWYRQSLGQGLEFLIYFQGNSAPDKSGLPSDRFSAERTGGSVSTLTIQRTQQEDSAVYLCASGYSRQGTGELFFGEGSRLTVL.

This clonotype was detected many times. The genes are TRBV7-2 and TRBJ2-5; tentative D call: TRBD2 (6 bases). The CDR3 is made up of 13 amino acids. V lost 6 bases and J 5 bases, leaving 13 bases between the germline ends. Germline V gene sequence: CDR1 SGHTA, CDR2 FQGNSA. This chain's CDR3 is CASRPTSLETQYF. The CDR3 DNA reads as TGTGCCAGCAGACCGACTAGTTTGGAGACCCAGTACTTC.

This chain connects TRBV11-2 to TRBJ2-2; D may correspond to TRBD1 or TRBD2 (5 bases each). Germline lookup yields CDR1 SGHAT and CDR2 FQNNGV. The CDR3 is 18 amino acids. V was pared by 2 bases and J by 2 bases, with 18 bases between. This CDR3 is CASSLFHWGSGNTGELFF. The CDR3 DNA reads as TGTGCCAGCAGCTTATTTCATTGGGGCAGCGGTAACACCGGGGAGCTGTTTTTT. Complete variable domain (other parts from reference TRBV11-2 and TRBJ2-2): EAGVAQSPRYKIIEKRQSVAFWCNPISGHATLYWYQQILGQGPKLLIQFQNNGVVDDSQLPKDRFSAERLKGVDSTLKIQPAKLEDSAVYLCASSLFHWGSGNTGELFFGEGSRLTVL.

This clonotype was seen ten or more times. The chain combines TRBV28 with TRBJ2-7, with 10 bases fitting TRBD1. CDR1 and CDR2 from the germline V gene are MDHEN and SYDVKM. Losses at the gene ends were 5 bases for V and 3 bases for J; bases not matched to a gene: 13. The CDR3 runs 17 residues. Here the CDR3 DNA reads TGTGCCAGCAGTCTAGGGGACAGGGGTCTTAGCTACTACGAGCAGTACTTC. Encoded protein: CASSLGDRGLSYYEQYF.

This clonotype was seen ten or more times. CDR3 DNA sequence: TGTGCCAGCAGCTTAAAGTCCGGGATTAGCGGGAGCTACGAGCAGTACTTC. Translating gives CASSLKSGISGSYEQYF. V and J are TRBV11-2 and TRBJ2-7, with 9 positions matching TRBD2. The V gene end was trimmed by 2 bases and the J gene end by 3 bases; junction bases not matched to a gene: 11. Germline CDR1 SGHAT, CDR2 FQNNGV. The CDR3 is 17 amino acids.

This clonotype was observed at least ten times. The chain is built from TRBV5-5 and TRBJ2-1; D could derive from TRBD1 or TRBD2 (5 bases each). CDR3 size: 15 residues. V lost 4 bases, J lost 5 bases, and 16 bases lay in between. CDR1 is SGHKS and CDR2 is YYEKEE in the germline V gene (reference sequence). The chain's CDR3 is CASSLGTPRHNEQFF. The CDR3, as DNA: TGTGCCAGCAGCCTGGGGACGCCCCGACACAATGAGCAGTTCTTC.

The sample holds many counts of this clonotype. This rearrangement joins TRBV12-3 or TRBV12-4 to TRBJ2-5; D unresolved. V lost 2 bases and J lost 2, with 15 bases in between. CDR3 size: 16 residues. The CDR3 sequence is CASSLRLPVGQETQYF. CDR3 nucleotides: TGTGCCAGCAGTTTAAGGCTTCCTGTCGGGCAAGAGACCCAGTACTTC.

The chain employs TRBV29-1 and TRBJ2-1; 8 bases align to TRBD2. CDR1 and CDR2 from the germline V gene are SQVTM and ANQGSEA. The CDR3 is 17 amino acids. The junction had 14 bases not matched to a gene; V was cut back by 4 bases and J by 3 bases. CDR3 loop: CSVGNPGGGGFYNEQFF. The CDR3 coding sequence is TGCAGCGTTGGCAACCCTGGAGGCGGGGGGTTCTACAATGAGCAGTTCTTC.

This clonotype was seen ten or more times. The CDR3 DNA sequence: TGTGCCAGCTGGCGCGGGTACTCCTACAATGAGCAGTTCTTC. Residues: CASWRGYSYNEQFF. V usage is TRBV28 and J usage is TRBJ2-1; TRBD2 might be the D (5 bases). The germline V and J ends were trimmed by 8 bases and 0 bases, with 11 bases remaining between them. The V gene's germline CDR1 is MDHEN and CDR2 SYDVKM. CDR3 length equals 14 residues.

This clonotype showed up just a few times. The chain carries TRBV15 and TRBJ2-7; 14 nucleotides align to TRBD2. The CDR3 spans 19 residues. Germline CDR1 and CDR2: LNHNV and YYDKDF (reference sequence). The trim removed 0 bases at V and 6 bases at J, leaving 13 bases unmatched. CDR3 loop: CATSRDALFGTSGRSEQYF. CDR3 in DNA: TGTGCCACCAGCAGAGATGCGCTCTTCGGGACTAGCGGGAGAAGCGAGCAGTACTTC.

The CDR3, as DNA: TGCGCCAGCAGCCAAGTGTCCGGGCCCTACCCCTACGAGCAGTACTTC. Its protein product is CASSQVSGPYPYEQYF. V gene TRBV4-3 combines with J gene TRBJ2-7; unclear D gene. Germline V gives CDR1 LGHNA, CDR2 YSLEER. V lost 1 base, J lost 2 bases, and 15 bases lay in between. The CDR3 contains 16 residues.

This clonotype was seen more than once but under ten times. V and J are TRBV4-1 and TRBJ2-1, with D possibly being TRBD2 (5 bases). V was pared by 1 base and J by 10 bases, with 17 bases between. Germline V lookup: CDR1 MGHRA, CDR2 YSYEKL. There are 15 residues in the CDR3. The CDR3 sequence: CASSQVSGDRPEQFF. For the CDR3, the DNA is TGCGCCAGCAGCCAAGTGTCCGGGGATAGGCCGGAGCAGTTCTTC.

The table lists this clonotype with a few counts. V is TRBV6-2 or TRBV6-3 and J is TRBJ2-7, with D perhaps matching TRBD2 (6 bases). The CDR3 runs to 14 residues. The germline V and J ends were trimmed by 6 bases and 7 bases, with 19 bases remaining between them. Germline assignment: CDR1 MNHEY and CDR2 SVGEGT. CDR3 protein: CASRARRDSWEQYF. In DNA, the CDR3 is TGTGCCAGCAGGGCCCGTCGGGACTCTTGGGAGCAGTACTTC.